In its sample, the clone carrying this T cell receptor beta chain was seen many times. Antigen: not known. Trimming pared 6 bases from V and 2 bases from J, leaving 21 bases between. The CDR3 extends over 17 amino acids. CDR1 LGHNT and CDR2 FRNRAP come from the germline V gene. The data originate from a study of neurological immune-mediated disorders. The making of cDNA relied on 5'RACE with 10-nucleotide random UMIs. TCRdb re-called the 5' RACE reads through MiXCR, storing one row per CDR3 protein. The table has under 100,000 distinct CDR3 sequences, about 12% seen once; the top ten hold roughly 5%. Described time point: longitudinal time-point 2. Study-level findings and limits: Healthy controls had more TCR clonal expansion than multiple sclerosis, which showed the least, whereas HTLV-1-associated myelopathy showed the most. No expanded-clone CDR3 amino acid sequence recurred across subjects, suggesting private TCR-beta repertoires.

The sample taken for sequencing was PBMCs. The V call is TRBV12-5, the J call TRBJ2-3; tentatively, D is TRBD1 (6 bases). The source of this sequence is a female donor with HTLV-1-associated myelopathy (HAM/TSP). CDR3 nucleotide sequence: TGTGCTAGTGGCCCGGCAGGGGCGACCCTGGACACAGATACGCAGTATTTT. Residues: CASGPAGATLDTDTQYF. The variable domain in full, completed from reference TRBV12-5 and TRBJ2-3, reads DARVTQTPRHKVTEMGQEVTMRCQPILGHNTVFWYRQTMMQGLELLAYFRNRAPLDDSGMPKDRFSAEMPDATLATLKIQPSEPRDSAVYFCASGPAGATLDTDTQYFGPGTRLTVL.